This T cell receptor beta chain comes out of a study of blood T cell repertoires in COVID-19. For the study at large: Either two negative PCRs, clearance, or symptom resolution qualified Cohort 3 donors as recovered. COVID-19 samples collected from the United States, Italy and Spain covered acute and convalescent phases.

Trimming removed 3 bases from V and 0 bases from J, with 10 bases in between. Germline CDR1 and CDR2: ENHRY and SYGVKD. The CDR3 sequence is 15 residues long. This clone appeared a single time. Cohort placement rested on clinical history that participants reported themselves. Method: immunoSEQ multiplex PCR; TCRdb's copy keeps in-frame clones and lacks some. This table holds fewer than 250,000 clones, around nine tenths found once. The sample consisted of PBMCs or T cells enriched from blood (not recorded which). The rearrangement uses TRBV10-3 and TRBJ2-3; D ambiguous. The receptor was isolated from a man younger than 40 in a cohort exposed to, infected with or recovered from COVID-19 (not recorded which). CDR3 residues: CAISDSVPSTDTQYF. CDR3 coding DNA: TGTGCCATCAGTGATTCAGTACCCAGCACAGATACGCAGTATTTT.